Presented here are 13 T cell receptor beta chains from one specimen sequenced in a study of T cell responses to AZD1222 COVID-19 vaccine. Sequencing was performed with immunoSEQ multiplex PCR; in TCRdb, only in-frame clones are kept and a portion is missing. The data hold 180,000 or so clones, with approximately 90% observed a single time. Sequencing used peripheral blood, obtained 28 days after the second AZD1222 dose. The source is an adult who received the AZD1222 COVID-19 vaccine.

The CDR3 bases are TGTGCCGGCAAAAGCGGGGCCTCCTACAATGAGCAGTTCTTC. Its protein is CAGKSGASYNEQFF. V gene TRBV6-5 combines with J gene TRBJ2-1; 7 nucleotides align to TRBD2. V was clipped by 11 bases and J by 0 bases; unmatched bases: 7. The V gene's germline CDR1 is MNHEY and CDR2 SVGAGI. The CDR3 runs 14 residues.

This sequence joins TRBV5-1 and TRBJ1-4; TRBD1 is a possible D gene (5 bases). The CDR3 loop spans 16 amino acids. The V end lost 3 bases, the J end lost 2 bases, and 14 bases lay between the germline ends. Germline CDR1 SGHRS, CDR2 YFSETQ. The CDR3 here is CASSWGPPGTNEKLFF. In DNA, the CDR3 is TGCGCCAGCAGCTGGGGACCCCCGGGGACTAATGAAAAACTGTTTTTT.

This sequence joins TRBV28 and TRBJ2-6, with D possibly matching TRBD2 (6 bases). The germline V gene has CDR1 MDHEN and CDR2 SYDVKM. V dropped 5 bases and J dropped 2 bases, with 10 bases sitting between them. The CDR3 sequence is 15 residues long. This CDR3 reads CASSPSGAGANVLTF. CDR3 sequence (DNA): TGTGCCAGCAGTCCCTCGGGGGCTGGGGCCAACGTCCTGACTTTC. The whole variable domain, filled in from reference TRBV28 and TRBJ2-6, reads DVKVTQSSRYLVKRTGEKVFLECVQDMDHENMFWYRQDPGLGLRLIYFSYDVKMKEKGDIPEGYSVSREKKERFSLILESASTNQTSMYLCASSPSGAGANVLTFGAGSRLTVL.

This clone was detected once. The chain recombines TRBV7-9 with TRBJ1-1, with no clear D. The germline V gene has CDR1 SEHNR and CDR2 FQNEAQ (reference sequence). V was trimmed by 7 bases and J by 1 base, leaving 16 bases between them. CDR3 length equals 15 residues. The CDR3 is CASTLPGPANTEAFF. CDR3 DNA: TGTGCCAGCACCCTCCCTGGACCAGCGAACACTGAAGCTTTCTTT.

J is TRBJ2-2 and V is TRBV5-1; no reliable D call. The germline CDR1 and CDR2 sequences are SGHRS and YFSETQ. V was clipped by 4 bases and J by 1 base, with 5 bases between them. This CDR3 is 13 amino acids long. DNA for the CDR3: TGCGCCAGCAGCCGCGGGAACACCGGGGAGCTGTTTTTT. This codes for CASSRGNTGELFF. Based on the CDR3 plus reference TRBV5-1 and TRBJ2-2, the full variable domain is KAGVTQTPRYLIKTRGQQVTLSCSPISGHRSVSWYQQTPGQGLQFLFEYFSETQRNKGNFPGRFSGRQFSNSRSEMNVSTLELGDSALYLCASSRGNTGELFFGEGSRLTVL.

This chain uses TRBV28 with TRBJ1-1; D perhaps matches TRBD1 (6 bases). This CDR3 is built from 15 residues. The germline V gene has CDR1 MDHEN and CDR2 SYDVKM. V lost 8 bases and J lost 6, with 22 bases in between. CDR3 DNA: TGTGCCAGCGAGTCTCCACCGGGGGCTGGGGCTGAAGCTTTCTTT. This sequence encodes CASESPPGAGAEAFF.

This chain uses TRBV9 with TRBJ1-6; TRBD1 might be the D (6 bases). This CDR3 contains 15 residues. V lost 1 base, J lost 9 bases, and 14 bases lay in between. CDR1 SGDLS and CDR2 YYNGEE come from the germline V gene. The CDR3 coding sequence is TGTGCCAGCAGCGTACAGGGGAAAGACAGTTCACCCCTCCACTTT. Residues: CASSVQGKDSSPLHF.

This clone was detected once. The chain joins TRBV28 to TRBJ2-7; D not resolved. The CDR3 extends over 14 amino acids. Trimming took off 3 bases at V and 2 bases at J, with 11 bases between the two ends. Germline values: CDR1 MDHEN, CDR2 SYDVKM. CDR3 in amino acids: CASSFPGVTYEQYF. In DNA, the CDR3 is TGTGCCAGCAGTTTTCCTGGAGTGACCTACGAGCAGTACTTC.

This clone has a single count. V and J are TRBV12-5 and TRBJ1-6; tentatively, D is TRBD1 (5 bases). Germline V gene sequence: CDR1 LGHNT, CDR2 FRNRAP. Trimming cost V 7 bases and J 6 bases, with 7 bases left between them. The CDR3 runs to 12 residues. The CDR3 DNA is TGTGCTAGTGTCGGGACTAATTCACCCCTCCACTTT. Residues: CASVGTNSPLHF.

Of note for this clone: At the DNA level, this CDR3 is encoded by other sequences in the same sample as well. CDR3 in amino acids: CASSGTGGNQPQHF. The CDR3 coding sequence is TGTGCCAGCAGCGGGACAGGGGGCAATCAGCCCCAGCATTTT. V usage is TRBV2 and J usage is TRBJ1-5, with 10 bases matching TRBD1. V lost 6 bases and J lost 2; bases outside the gene matches: 1. Germline V gene sequence: CDR1 SNHLY, CDR2 FYNNEI. The CDR3 is 14 amino acids.

The rearrangement links TRBV5-1 to TRBJ1-6; a possible D gene is TRBD1 (5 bases). V lost 4 bases and J lost 4, with 12 bases in between. Looked up from germline, CDR1 is SGHRS and CDR2 is YFSETQ. This CDR3 has 15 amino acids. DNA for the CDR3: TGCGCCAGCAGCCCGACAGAGATTTATAATTCACCCCTCCACTTT. Amino acids: CASSPTEIYNSPLHF. Supplemented by reference TRBV5-1 and TRBJ1-6, the full variable domain reads KAGVTQTPRYLIKTRGQQVTLSCSPISGHRSVSWYQQTPGQGLQFLFEYFSETQRNKGNFPGRFSGRQFSNSRSEMNVSTLELGDSALYLCASSPTEIYNSPLHFGNGTRLTVT.

The chain uses TRBV2 and TRBJ1-1, with a tentative D call TRBD1 (6 bases). This CDR3 comprises 13 residues. CDR1 is SNHLY, CDR2 FYNNEI, per germline. V was cut by 8 bases and J by 4 bases, with 14 bases left in between. The CDR3 region has the DNA TGTGCCAGCGATCAAGGGGGAGTCACTGAAGCTTTCTTT. Protein product: CASDQGGVTEAFF.

As DNA, the CDR3 is TGTGCCAGCAGCGTGAGCCAGAGGTTTGGCGAGCAGTACTTC. It specifies CASSVSQRFGEQYF. The chain couples TRBV7-2 to TRBJ2-7, with D hard to call. The germline V and J ends were trimmed by 5 bases and 6 bases, with 17 bases remaining between them. Looked up from germline, CDR1 is SGHTA and CDR2 is FQGNSA. This CDR3 has 14 residues.